Presented here are 17 T cell receptor beta chains from one specimen sequenced in a study of T cell responses to AZD1222 COVID-19 vaccine. Generated by immunoSEQ multiplex PCR, the TCRdb table keeps only in-frame clones and is missing some. The sample carries 150,000 to 200,000 clones, 92% recorded once. The input for sequencing was peripheral blood, taken 28 days after the second AZD1222 dose. The receptors here all came from an adult who received the AZD1222 COVID-19 vaccine.

The chain is built from TRBV6-6 and TRBJ1-1, with 7 bases aligning to TRBD1. Trimming removed 5 bases from V and 0 bases from J; junction bases left unmatched: 9. From germline, CDR1 is MNHNY and CDR2 SVGAGI (reference sequence). CDR3 length: 16 amino acids. For the CDR3, the DNA is TGTGCCAGCAGTCGAACAGGGGAGGGACTGAACACTGAAGCTTTCTTT. This sequence encodes CASSRTGEGLNTEAFF.

The DNA of the CDR3 is TGTGCCATCAGTGAACGGCAGGAGGCCTATGGCTACACCTTC. This sequence encodes CAISERQEAYGYTF. The chain joins TRBV10-3 to TRBJ1-2, with unresolved D. The CDR3 consists of 14 residues. Trimming left V 3 bases short and J 4 bases short, with 12 bases between. Germline CDR1 reads ENHRY; CDR2 reads SYGVKD.

V and J are TRBV5-6 and TRBJ1-4, with D tentatively TRBD1 (5 bases). V was cut by 0 bases and J by 0 bases, with 12 bases left in between. CDR3 length equals 17 residues. CDR1 and CDR2 (germline): SGHDT, YYEEEE. The CDR3 spells CASSLGQGSPTNEKLFF. CDR3 nucleotide sequence: TGTGCCAGCAGCTTGGGGCAGGGAAGCCCAACTAATGAAAAACTGTTTTTT.

This clone was seen a single time. The chain joins TRBV5-1 to TRBJ1-2, with 7 positions matching TRBD1. Germline V gives CDR1 SGHRS, CDR2 YFSETQ. V lost 4 bases and J lost 4; bases outside the gene matches: 13. This CDR3 has 16 amino acids. DNA of the CDR3: TGCGCCAGCAGCCCCACTCCGACAGGGTCCTCCTATGGCTACACCTTC. This sequence encodes CASSPTPTGSSYGYTF.

The chain joins TRBV3-1 (or the pseudogene TRBV3-2) to TRBJ2-1, with 10 bases lining up with TRBD1. CDR1 is LGHDT and CDR2 is YNNKEL in the germline V gene (reference sequence). Trimming at V came to 1 base and at J to 7 bases, leaving 4 bases not matched to a gene. This CDR3 is built from 15 residues. CDR3 coding DNA: TGTGCCAGCAGCCAAGCGGACAGGGGGGAGAATGAGCAGTTCTTC. Amino acids: CASSQADRGENEQFF.

The rearrangement uses TRBV27 and TRBJ2-5, with TRBD2 matching 9 bases. The ends lost 2 bases at V and 2 bases at J; junction bases unmatched: 12. The CDR3 sequence is 18 residues long. The germline V gene encodes CDR1 MNHEY and CDR2 SMNVEV (reference sequence). CDR3 residues: CASSLKSLTSGGQETQYF. CDR3 DNA: TGTGCCAGCAGTTTAAAATCCCTGACTAGCGGAGGGCAAGAGACCCAGTACTTC.

The chain uses TRBV7-9 and TRBJ1-2; D is unclear. Between the trimmed V and J ends, which lost 5 bases and 1 base, there was a span of 17 bases. Germline V gives CDR1 SEHNR, CDR2 FQNEAQ (reference sequence). This CDR3 contains 16 residues. The CDR3 bases are TGTGCCAGCAGCCTCCCCGGGCAGTCCTTTAACTATGGCTACACCTTC. Encoded protein: CASSLPGQSFNYGYTF.

The chain uses TRBV5-1 and TRBJ2-3, with D possibly being TRBD1 or TRBD2 (5 bases each). Trimming took off 4 bases at V and 2 bases at J, with 26 bases between the two ends. Germline V gene lookup returns CDR1 SGHRS and CDR2 YFSETQ. The CDR3 extends over 19 amino acids. The CDR3 DNA follows: TGCGCCAGCAGCCCCACCGGGGACCTAACTTCCCTCCTCACAGATACGCAGTATTTT. Its translation is CASSPTGDLTSLLTDTQYF.

The chain couples TRBV24-1 to TRBJ2-2; D remains ambiguous. V lost 5 bases and J 0 bases, leaving 6 bases between the germline ends. The CDR3 contains 14 residues. Germline V gene lookup returns CDR1 KGHDR and CDR2 SFDVKD. The CDR3 nucleotides read TGTGCCACCAGTGGGCAGCCGAACACCGGGGAGCTGTTTTTT. Translation gives CATSGQPNTGELFF.

This clone was observed once. The genes are TRBV9 and TRBJ1-1; D is ambiguous. The CDR3 sequence is 14 residues long. The germline gives CDR1 SGDLS, CDR2 YYNGEE. V was trimmed by 4 bases and J by 4 bases, leaving 14 bases between them. The CDR3 nucleotides are TGTGCCAGCAGCCCACCCCCCGGGAGCACTGAAGCTTTCTTT. Protein sequence: CASSPPPGSTEAFF.

In nucleotides, the CDR3 is TGTGCCAGCAGCAGAACCGGGACTAGCGGGTACGAGCAGTACTTC. Amino acid sequence: CASSRTGTSGYEQYF. The chain joins TRBV7-2 to TRBJ2-7, with 12 bases identical to TRBD2. V lost 5 bases to trimming and J lost 4 bases; unmatched junction nucleotides: 6. Germline CDR1 reads SGHTA; CDR2 reads FQGNSA. CDR3 length: 15 amino acids.

The chain couples TRBV2 to TRBJ1-6; D perhaps matches TRBD1 (6 bases). Germline V gene lookup returns CDR1 SNHLY and CDR2 FYNNEI. With 8 bases removed from V and 0 bases from J, the gap between germline ends came to 14 bases. CDR3 length: 16 residues. The CDR3 sequence is CASRGDTSSYNSPLHF. The CDR3 DNA reads TGTGCCAGCCGAGGGGACACGAGCTCCTATAATTCACCCCTCCACTTT.

This chain uses TRBV24-1 with TRBJ2-3; D unclear. The CDR3 contains 14 residues. V lost 9 bases to trimming and J lost 5 bases, with 17 bases between them. In germline, CDR1 is KGHDR, CDR2 SFDVKD. The CDR3 DNA reads TGTGCCACCTCCGAATGGGGTTTGGGAGATACGCAGTATTTT. Amino acids: CATSEWGLGDTQYF.

The chain carries TRBV5-1 and TRBJ1-1, with D unclear. CDR3 length equals 16 residues. V gave up 4 bases and J gave up 4 bases, with 20 bases separating them. Germline CDR1 and CDR2: SGHRS and YFSETQ. This CDR3 reads CASSPRTTVGLTEAFF. The DNA of the CDR3 is TGCGCCAGCAGCCCCCGAACCACTGTTGGCCTCACTGAAGCTTTCTTT.

The chain is built from TRBV28 and TRBJ1-2; tentative D call: TRBD1 (5 bases). The CDR3 loop spans 12 amino acids. The germline V gene has CDR1 MDHEN and CDR2 SYDVKM. Deletions cut 6 bases from V and 4 bases from J, with 9 bases between. CDR3 amino acids: CASSPGFYGYTF. CDR3 nucleotides: TGTGCCAGCAGCCCAGGGTTCTATGGCTACACCTTC.

The rearrangement links TRBV6-2 or TRBV6-3 to TRBJ2-6, with D uncertain. Trimming pared 0 bases from V and 0 bases from J, leaving 3 bases between. The CDR3 sequence is 15 residues long. The germline V gene encodes CDR1 MNHEY and CDR2 SVGEGT. The CDR3 protein is CASSYSSSGANVLTF. The CDR3 DNA follows: TGTGCCAGCAGTTACTCAAGCTCTGGGGCCAACGTCCTGACTTTC.

The rearrangement links TRBV5-6 to TRBJ1-1; D not certain. The CDR3 length is 14 residues. Germline values: CDR1 SGHDT, CDR2 YYEEEE. V dropped 2 bases and J dropped 2 bases, with 10 bases sitting between them. CDR3: CASSFIKVNTEAFF. DNA of the CDR3: TGTGCCAGCAGCTTTATCAAAGTTAACACTGAAGCTTTCTTT.